These 17 T cell receptor beta chains originate from one sample sequenced in a study of blood T cells in healthy people across ages. A sample-barcoded 5' primer and a J-beta primer mix were used in a second PCR of about 6 to 12 cycles. TCRdb independently ran MiXCR on the 5' RACE reads; one entry per CDR3 protein. The repertoire holds some 760,000 distinct CDR3 sequences, roughly 25% seen once, with 9.4% in the top ten. These records were also assigned to another study, of T cells of mothers and their children.

Sequencing input: blood. These receptors were obtained from a boy younger than 18 in good health.

The chain couples TRBV3-1 to TRBJ2-5; tentative D call: TRBD2 (5 bases). V lost 1 base, J lost 4 bases, and 19 bases lay in between. The germline gives CDR1 LGHDT, CDR2 YNNKEL (reference sequence). The CDR3 length is 17 residues. The CDR3 nucleotides read TGTGCCAGCAGCCAAGGTTCCGGGAACTTCGCAGGAGAGACCCAGTACTTC. Amino acid sequence: CASSQGSGNFAGETQYF.

The CDR3 loop reads CSVEGLAGGVGQFF. The CDR3 DNA follows: TGCAGCGTTGAAGGACTAGCGGGAGGGGTTGGGCAGTTCTTC. The chain carries TRBV29-1 and TRBJ2-1; 14 bases are a match to TRBD2. Germline CDR1 is SQVTM and CDR2 is ANQGSEA. V lost 1 base, J lost 12 bases, and 5 bases stayed unmatched. CDR3 length: 14 amino acids.

This clonotype was observed many times. This chain joins TRBV7-9 and TRBJ1-6; D possibly corresponds to TRBD1 (6 bases). Germline loops: CDR1 SEHNR, CDR2 FQNEAQ (reference sequence). CDR3 length: 15 amino acids. V was clipped by 4 bases and J by 9 bases, with 16 bases between them. The CDR3 protein is CASSSGGVRGSPLHF. DNA of the CDR3: TGTGCCAGCAGCTCGGGGGGCGTCAGGGGTTCACCCCTCCACTTT.

The rearrangement joins TRBV12-3 or TRBV12-4 to TRBJ2-7; 8 bases fit TRBD1. V was clipped by 6 bases and J by 0 bases; unmatched bases: 7. The CDR3 totals 15 residues. The CDR3 protein is CASRKTGGGSYEQYF. CDR3 DNA: TGTGCCAGCAGGAAAACAGGGGGAGGCTCCTACGAGCAGTACTTC.

This clonotype was seen more than once but under ten times. The rearrangement joins TRBV7-2 to TRBJ2-5; D ambiguous. V shed 5 bases and J shed 1 base, with 11 bases lying between them. CDR1 is SGHTA, CDR2 FQGNSA, per germline. There are 14 residues in the CDR3. This chain's CDR3 is CASSPSGFQETQYF. CDR3 nucleotides: TGTGCCAGCAGCCCTTCTGGGTTCCAAGAGACCCAGTACTTC.

This clonotype was observed at least ten times. The chain has TRBV2 and TRBJ2-4; D call uncertain. The CDR3 runs 13 residues. CDR1 is SNHLY, CDR2 FYNNEI, per germline. Trimming removed 7 bases from V and 0 bases from J, with 7 bases in between. Here the CDR3 reads CASTQPAKNIQYF. CDR3 DNA: TGTGCCAGCACACAGCCAGCCAAAAACATTCAGTACTTC.

This clonotype was picked up one time. The V and J genes are TRBV19 and TRBJ2-7, with unresolved D. CDR1 is LNHDA and CDR2 is SQIVND in the germline V gene (reference sequence). Between the trimmed V and J ends, which lost 0 bases and 4 bases, there was a span of 7 bases. The CDR3 runs to 13 residues. Here the CDR3 DNA reads TGTGCCAGTAGTATAGAGTGGGAATACGAGCAGTACTTC. It is translated as CASSIEWEYEQYF.

The rearrangement links TRBV12-3 or TRBV12-4 to TRBJ1-4; a weak D match, TRBD1 (5 bases). The CDR3 extends over 15 amino acids. The V gene lost 3 bases and the J gene lost 6 bases, with 14 bases spanning the gap. The CDR3 loop reads CASSLGQGGYEKLFF. CDR3 nucleotide sequence: TGTGCCAGCAGTTTGGGGCAGGGAGGGTATGAAAAACTGTTTTTT.

V is TRBV29-1 and J is TRBJ2-2; D is uncertain. V lost 1 base, J lost 1 base, and 4 bases lay in between. Germline V gene data show CDR1 as SQVTM and CDR2 as ANQGSEA. This CDR3 is built from 13 residues. CDR3 bases: TGCAGCGTTGAAGGGGGGAACACCGGGGAGCTGTTTTTT. It yields the protein CSVEGGNTGELFF.

The chain combines TRBV20-1 with TRBJ2-5, with 12 bases aligning to TRBD2. The J call is in doubt because the DNA end fits TRBJ2-1 better. The CDR3 is 14 residues long. Per germline, CDR1 DFQATT and CDR2 SNEGSKA (reference sequence). CDR3 DNA: TGCAGTGCTAGAGTACTAGCGGGAGGCTATGAGCAGTTCTTC. Its protein is CSARVLAGGYEQFF.

In its sample, this clonotype was seen a few times. This chain joins TRBV7-2 and TRBJ1-2, with 7 positions matching TRBD1. After removal of 4 bases from V and 4 bases from J, the junction contained 6 bases not matched to a gene. CDR3 size: 14 residues. CDR1 is SGHTA, CDR2 FQGNSA, per germline. CDR3 region: CASSSDRTVYGYTF. The CDR3 nucleotides read TGTGCCAGCAGCTCGGACAGGACTGTCTATGGCTACACCTTC.

This clonotype was counted only a few times. The chain combines TRBV7-9 with TRBJ2-1; 16 bases agree with TRBD2. Germline V lookup: CDR1 SEHNR, CDR2 FQNEAQ (reference sequence). This CDR3 comprises 18 residues. V lost 0 bases, J lost 7 bases, and 6 bases stayed unmatched. For the CDR3, the DNA is TGTGCCAGCAGCTTAGCCCCGGGACTAGCGGGGGGGCCTAATGAGCAGTTCTTC. Protein product: CASSLAPGLAGGPNEQFF.

This clonotype has only a few counts. The J gene is TRBJ2-7, the V gene TRBV21-1; the table gives TRBD2 as D, unverified against the DNA. TRBV21-1 is assigned pseudogene status. CDR3 length: 14 residues. Here the CDR3 DNA reads TGTGCCAGCAGCAAAGTATTCGAGGGCTGGGTGCAGTACTTC. Encoded protein: CASSKVFEGWVQYF.

The sample holds a few counts of this clonotype. The chain recombines TRBV6-1 with TRBJ2-5; TRBD2 is a possible D gene (6 bases). The DNA end lines up better with TRBJ2-1; the J call may be wrong. There are 12 residues in the CDR3. Germline V lookup: CDR1 MNHNS, CDR2 SASEGT. This CDR3 is CASTPRDGEQFF. The CDR3 nucleotides read TGTGCCAGCACTCCGCGGGATGGGGAGCAGTTCTTC.

In its sample, this clonotype was seen a few times. The J gene is TRBJ2-5, the V gene TRBV29-1; possibly TRBD2 for D (6 bases). This CDR3 spans 13 amino acids. Trimming shortened V by 7 bases and J by 0 bases, and 12 bases separated the two germline ends. CDR1 and CDR2 from the germline V gene are SQVTM and ANQGSEA. The CDR3 DNA reads TGCAGCGCGACCCGGGACTACCAAGAGACCCAGTACTTC. This sequence encodes CSATRDYQETQYF.

There are many counts of this clonotype. This chain connects TRBV4-3 to TRBJ1-1; D might be TRBD1 (5 bases). In germline, CDR1 is LGHNA, CDR2 YSLEER. The CDR3 extends over 13 amino acids. V was shortened by 0 bases and J by 5 bases, with 7 bases between the two germline ends. In DNA, the CDR3 is TGCGCCAGCAGCCAAGATAGGGGAACTGAAGCTTTCTTT. It specifies CASSQDRGTEAFF.

This chain joins TRBV12-3 or TRBV12-4 and TRBJ2-2; D is possibly TRBD2 (7 bases). V was trimmed by 9 bases and J by 4 bases, leaving 18 bases between them. The CDR3 is 15 residues long. Here the CDR3 reads CASLGRAGATGELFF. CDR3 nucleotide sequence: TGTGCCAGTCTCGGTCGGGCGGGGGCCACCGGGGAGCTGTTTTTT.